This T cell receptor beta chain was identified during a study of monozygotic twins with inflammatory bowel disease. A remark on this clonotype: The target antigen is unknown.

Study findings and constraints: Relative clonotype sharing with others was diminished in IBD patients versus healthy twins, particularly with disease activity. The study found lower TCRbeta diversity (inverse Simpson) in IBD patients than in healthy co-twins.

Phlebotomy per donor yielded a single 2.5 ml blood sample. The CDR3 has 12 residues. Germline values: CDR1 KGHSH, CDR2 LQKENI. Template-switch reactions added UMIs with a 6-nucleotide sample barcode. TCRdb reanalyzed the 5' RACE reads and collapses them to one entry per CDR3 protein, without DNA. In total, the table holds some 160,000 distinct CDR3 sequences. The clonotype originates from a human donor with ulcerative colitis or Crohn's disease, or a healthy co-twin of an affected twin (not recorded which). Sequencing was carried out using blood. This chain joins TRBV18 and TRBJ2-3. CDR3 amino acids: CASSAESDTQYF.